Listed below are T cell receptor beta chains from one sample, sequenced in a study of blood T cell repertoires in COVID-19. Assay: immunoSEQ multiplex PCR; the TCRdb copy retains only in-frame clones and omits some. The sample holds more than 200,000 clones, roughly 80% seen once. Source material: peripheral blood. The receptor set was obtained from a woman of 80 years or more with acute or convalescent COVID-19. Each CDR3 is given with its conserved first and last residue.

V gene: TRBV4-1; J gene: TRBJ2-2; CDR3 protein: CASSRYPIAGPGELFF
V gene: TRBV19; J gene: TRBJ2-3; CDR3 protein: CASSIALGQGADTQYF
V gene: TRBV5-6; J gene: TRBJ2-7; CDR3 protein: CASSSEGAPYEQYF
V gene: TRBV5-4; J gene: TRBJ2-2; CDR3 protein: CASSLVAGNTGELFF
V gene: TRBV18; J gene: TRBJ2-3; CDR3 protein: CASSPKASGFTDTQYF
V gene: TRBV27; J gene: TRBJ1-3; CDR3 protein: CASSSFSGNTIYF
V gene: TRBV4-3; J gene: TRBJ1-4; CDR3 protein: CASSLYRDPNEKLFF
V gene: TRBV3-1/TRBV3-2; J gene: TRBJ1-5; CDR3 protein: CASSPARGYQPQHF
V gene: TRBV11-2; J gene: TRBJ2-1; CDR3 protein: CASSLGTPWDEQFF
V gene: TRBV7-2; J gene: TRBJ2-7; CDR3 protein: CASSLTRDTYEQYF
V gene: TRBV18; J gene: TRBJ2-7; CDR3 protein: CASSPTSERRAGGHEQYF
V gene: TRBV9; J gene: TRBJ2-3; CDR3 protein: CASSPTSGLLTSTDTQYF
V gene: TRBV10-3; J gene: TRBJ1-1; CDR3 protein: CAVRDRPMNTEAFF
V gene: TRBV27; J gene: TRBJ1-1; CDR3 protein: CASRDSPNTEAFF
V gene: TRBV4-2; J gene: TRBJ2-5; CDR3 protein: CASSPPGQETQYF
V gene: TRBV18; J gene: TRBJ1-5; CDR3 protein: CASSPGQQNQPQHF
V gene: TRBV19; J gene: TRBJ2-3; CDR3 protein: CATTSGSSTDTQYF
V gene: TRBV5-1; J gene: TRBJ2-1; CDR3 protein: CASSFTASGNNEQFF
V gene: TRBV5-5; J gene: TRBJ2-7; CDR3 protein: CASSPWAGYEQYF
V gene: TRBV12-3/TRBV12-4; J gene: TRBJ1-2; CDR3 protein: CASSLQGAYGYTF